Following are 5 T cell receptor beta chains from one sample sequenced in a study of blood T cell repertoires in COVID-19. The method was immunoSEQ multiplex PCR; TCRdb's version includes in-frame clones alone and lacks a portion of them. The sample holds 50,000 to 55,000 clones, roughly 89% seen once. Sequenced input: peripheral blood. These receptors all stem from a man over 45 with acute or convalescent COVID-19.

The chain uses TRBV27 and TRBJ1-5; D might be TRBD1 (5 bases). The CDR3 extends over 15 amino acids. Trimming pared 6 bases from V and 0 bases from J, leaving 12 bases between. CDR1 is MNHEY and CDR2 is SMNVEV in the germline V gene (reference sequence). Here the CDR3 DNA reads TGTGCCAGCAGGACAACAGGTTATAGCAATCAGCCCCAGCATTTT. Translating it yields CASRTTGYSNQPQHF.

This sequence joins TRBV24-1 and TRBJ1-1, with TRBD1 matching over 7 bases. V lost 4 bases and J lost 8; bases outside the gene matches: 6. Germline V gene sequence: CDR1 KGHDR, CDR2 SFDVKD. This CDR3 comprises 13 residues. This CDR3 reads CATSDLRTGEAFF. CDR3 coding DNA: TGTGCCACCAGTGACCTGCGGACAGGCGAAGCTTTCTTT.

The chain employs TRBV5-5 and TRBJ2-5; D remains unclear. Trimming removed 0 bases from V and 5 bases from J, with 5 bases in between. The CDR3 is 12 residues long. Germline V CDR1 and CDR2: SGHKS, YYEKEE (reference sequence). Written as DNA, the CDR3 is TGTGCCAGCAGCTTGGCTGTGGAGACCCAGTACTTC. This gives the protein CASSLAVETQYF.

This chain uses TRBV6-6 with TRBJ1-5; D ambiguous. Trimming took 6 bases from V and 4 from J, leaving 10 bases between them. The CDR3 extends over 13 amino acids. CDR1 is MNHNY, CDR2 SVGAGI, per germline (reference sequence). The CDR3 spells CASRRRINQPQHF. CDR3 sequence (DNA): TGTGCCAGCAGGAGGAGGATAAATCAGCCCCAGCATTTT.

The chain links TRBV15 to TRBJ2-7, with 8 bases lining up with TRBD1. The germline V gene has CDR1 LNHNV and CDR2 YYDKDF (reference sequence). The trim removed 8 bases at V and 3 bases at J, leaving 9 bases unmatched. This CDR3 is 14 amino acids long. The CDR3 spells CATLGQDKSYEQYF. In nucleotides, the CDR3 is TGTGCCACCCTGGGACAGGACAAAAGCTACGAGCAGTACTTC.